This T cell receptor beta chain emerged from a study of graft-versus-host responses after intestinal transplantation. CDR1 and CDR2 (germline): MNHEY, SMNVEV (reference sequence). The CDR3 is 15 amino acids. The V gene end was trimmed by 1 base and the J gene end by 4 bases; junction bases not matched to a gene: 4. Study conclusions and caveats: Peak circulating GvH clone levels tracked with early post-transplant HvG declines.

To note about this clone: The antigen remains undetermined.

The method was immunoSEQ multiplex PCR; TCRdb's version includes in-frame clones alone and lacks a portion of them. The sample holds tens of thousands of clones, roughly four fifths seen once. This clonotype was sampled from a human patient who received an intestinal transplant, so some T cells may come from the graft donor. Sequences were derived from PBMCs, sampled 1070 days after transplant. The V gene is TRBV27, the J gene TRBJ1-5, with 7 bases that match TRBD1. This CDR3 is CASSLYTGVNQPQHF. CDR3 bases: TGTGCCAGCAGTTTATACACAGGGGTTAATCAGCCCCAGCATTTT.